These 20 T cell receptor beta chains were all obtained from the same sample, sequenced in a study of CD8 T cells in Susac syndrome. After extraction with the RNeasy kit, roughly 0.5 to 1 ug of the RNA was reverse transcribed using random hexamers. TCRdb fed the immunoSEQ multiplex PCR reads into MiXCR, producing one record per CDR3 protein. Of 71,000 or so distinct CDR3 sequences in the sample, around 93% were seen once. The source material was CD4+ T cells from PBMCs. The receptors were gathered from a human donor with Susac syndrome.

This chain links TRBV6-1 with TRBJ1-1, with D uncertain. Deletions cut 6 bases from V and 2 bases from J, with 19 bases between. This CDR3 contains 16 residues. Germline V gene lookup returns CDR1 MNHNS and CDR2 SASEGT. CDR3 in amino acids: CASRLQWTGFNTEAFF. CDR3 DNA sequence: TGTGCCAGCAGATTGCAGTGGACGGGCTTTAACACTGAAGCTTTCTTT.

CDR3 sequence reads: CATSPRQGEIYNSPLHF. Here the CDR3 DNA reads TGTGCCACCAGCCCCCGACAGGGGGAAATTTATAATTCACCCCTCCACTTT. This chain joins TRBV15 and TRBJ1-6; 9 positions match TRBD1. This CDR3 is built from 17 residues. J was trimmed by 4 bases and V by 5 bases; bases with no gene match: 9. Germline loops: CDR1 LNHNV, CDR2 YYDKDF (reference sequence).

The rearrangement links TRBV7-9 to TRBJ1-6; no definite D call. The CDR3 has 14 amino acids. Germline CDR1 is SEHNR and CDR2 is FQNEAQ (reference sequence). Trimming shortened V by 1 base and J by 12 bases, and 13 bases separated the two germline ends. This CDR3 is CASSLGRPPGPLHF. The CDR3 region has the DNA TGTGCCAGCAGCTTAGGCCGGCCGCCGGGACCCCTCCACTTT.

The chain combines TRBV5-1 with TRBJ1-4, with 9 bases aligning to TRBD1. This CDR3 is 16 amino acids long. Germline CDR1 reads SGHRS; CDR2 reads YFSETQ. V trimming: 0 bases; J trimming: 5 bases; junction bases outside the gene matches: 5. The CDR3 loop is CASSLATGGGNEKLFF. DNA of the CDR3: TGCGCCAGCAGCTTGGCCACAGGGGGCGGAAATGAAAAACTGTTTTTT.

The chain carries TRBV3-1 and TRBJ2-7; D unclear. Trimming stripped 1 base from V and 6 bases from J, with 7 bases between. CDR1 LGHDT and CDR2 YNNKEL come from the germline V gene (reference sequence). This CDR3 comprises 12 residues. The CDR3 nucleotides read TGTGCCAGCAGCCAAGGACACCTCGAGCAGTACTTC. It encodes CASSQGHLEQYF.

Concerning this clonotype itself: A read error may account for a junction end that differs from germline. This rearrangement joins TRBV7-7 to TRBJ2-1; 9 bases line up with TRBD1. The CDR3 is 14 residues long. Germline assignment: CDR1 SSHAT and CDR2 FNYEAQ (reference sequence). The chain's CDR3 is CASSLGTGTNEQFF. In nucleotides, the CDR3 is TGTGCTAGCAGCTTAGGGACAGGGACGAATGAGCAGTTCTTC.

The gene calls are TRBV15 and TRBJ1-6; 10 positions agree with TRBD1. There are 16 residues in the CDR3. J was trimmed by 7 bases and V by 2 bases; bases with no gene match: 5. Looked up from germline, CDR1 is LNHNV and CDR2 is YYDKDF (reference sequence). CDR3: CATSRLPGQGNSPLHF. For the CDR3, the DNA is TGTGCCACCAGCAGATTACCGGGACAGGGGAATTCACCCCTCCACTTT.

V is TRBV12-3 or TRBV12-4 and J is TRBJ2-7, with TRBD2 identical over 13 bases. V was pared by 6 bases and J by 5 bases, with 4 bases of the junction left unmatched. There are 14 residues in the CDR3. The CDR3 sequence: CASSRLAGGHEQYF. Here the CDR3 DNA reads TGTGCCAGCAGCCGACTAGCGGGGGGCCACGAGCAGTACTTC.

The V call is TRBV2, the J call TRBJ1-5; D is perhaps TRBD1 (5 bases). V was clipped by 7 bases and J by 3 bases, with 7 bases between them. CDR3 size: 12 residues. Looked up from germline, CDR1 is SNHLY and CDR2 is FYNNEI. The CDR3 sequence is CASKQDNQPQHF. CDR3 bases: TGTGCCAGCAAACAGGACAATCAGCCCCAGCATTTT.

The DNA for the CDR3 is TGCAGTGCTAGTCCCGCACCCGGACACGCCAAAAGGGATACGCAGTATTTT. Translation gives CSASPAPGHAKRDTQYF. V usage is TRBV20-1 and J usage is TRBJ2-3; TRBD1 is a possible D gene (5 bases). V was shortened by 3 bases and J by 6 bases, with 25 bases between the two germline ends. Germline V CDR1 and CDR2: DFQATT, SNEGSKA (reference sequence). The CDR3 runs to 17 residues.

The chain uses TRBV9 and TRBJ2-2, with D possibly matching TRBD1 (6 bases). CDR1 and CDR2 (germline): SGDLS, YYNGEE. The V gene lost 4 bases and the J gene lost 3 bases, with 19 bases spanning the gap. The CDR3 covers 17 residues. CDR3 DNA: TGTGCCAGCAGCCCGTGGGTAGGGGGTCTGGACACCGGGGAGCTGTTTTTT. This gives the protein CASSPWVGGLDTGELFF.

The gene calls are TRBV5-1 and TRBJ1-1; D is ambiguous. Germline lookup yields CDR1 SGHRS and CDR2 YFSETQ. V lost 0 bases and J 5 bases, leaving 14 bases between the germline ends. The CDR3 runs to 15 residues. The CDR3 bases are TGCGCCAGCAGCTTGGAAAGTGGAGGTGGGACTGAAGCTTTCTTT. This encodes CASSLESGGGTEAFF.

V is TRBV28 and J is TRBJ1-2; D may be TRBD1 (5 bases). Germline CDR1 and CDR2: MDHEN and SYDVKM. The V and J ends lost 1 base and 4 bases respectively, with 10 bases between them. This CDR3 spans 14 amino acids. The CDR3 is CASSLLAGPYGYTF. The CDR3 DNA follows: TGTGCCAGCAGTTTATTAGCAGGGCCCTATGGCTACACCTTC.

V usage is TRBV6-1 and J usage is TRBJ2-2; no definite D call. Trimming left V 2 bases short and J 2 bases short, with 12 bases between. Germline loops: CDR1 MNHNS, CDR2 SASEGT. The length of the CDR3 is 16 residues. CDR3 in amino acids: CASSELGRQNTGELFF. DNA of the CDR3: TGTGCCAGCAGTGAACTTGGCAGGCAAAACACCGGGGAGCTGTTTTTT.

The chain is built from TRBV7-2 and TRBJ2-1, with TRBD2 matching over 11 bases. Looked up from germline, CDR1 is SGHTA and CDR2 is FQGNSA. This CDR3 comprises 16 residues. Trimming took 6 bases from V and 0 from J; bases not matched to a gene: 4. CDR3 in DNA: TGTGCCAGCAGGCCCGGGACTAGCGGCTCCTACAATGAGCAGTTCTTC. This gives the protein CASRPGTSGSYNEQFF.

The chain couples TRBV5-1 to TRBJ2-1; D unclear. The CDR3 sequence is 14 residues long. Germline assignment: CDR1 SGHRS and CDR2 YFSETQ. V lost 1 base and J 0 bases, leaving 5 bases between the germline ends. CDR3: CASSLLSSYNEQFF. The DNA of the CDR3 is TGCGCCAGCAGCTTGCTAAGCTCCTACAATGAGCAGTTCTTC.

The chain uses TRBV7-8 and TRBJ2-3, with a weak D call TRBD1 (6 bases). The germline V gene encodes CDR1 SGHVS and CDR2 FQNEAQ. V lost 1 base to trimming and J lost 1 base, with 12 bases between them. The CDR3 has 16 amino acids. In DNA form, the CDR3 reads TGTGCCAGCAGCTTAGAAGCGGCAGGGGGCACAGATACGCAGTATTTT. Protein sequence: CASSLEAAGGTDTQYF. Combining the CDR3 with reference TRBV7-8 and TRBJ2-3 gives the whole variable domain GAGVSQSPRYKVAKRGQDVALRCDPISGHVSLFWYQQALGQGPEFLTYFQNEAQLDKSGLPSDRFFAERPEGSVSTLKIQRTQQEDSAVYLCASSLEAAGGTDTQYFGPGTRLTVL.

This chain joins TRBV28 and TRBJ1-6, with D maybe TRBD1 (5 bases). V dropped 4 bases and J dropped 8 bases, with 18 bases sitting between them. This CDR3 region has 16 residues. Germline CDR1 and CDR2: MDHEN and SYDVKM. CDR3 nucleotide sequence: TGTGCCAGCAGTTCCCTCCCGGGGACCCAAGATTCACCCCTCCACTTT. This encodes CASSSLPGTQDSPLHF.

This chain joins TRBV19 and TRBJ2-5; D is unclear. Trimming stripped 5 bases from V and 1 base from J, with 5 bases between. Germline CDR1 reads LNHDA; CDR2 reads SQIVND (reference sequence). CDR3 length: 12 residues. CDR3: CASSASQETQYF. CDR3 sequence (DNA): TGTGCCAGTAGTGCGTCCCAAGAGACCCAGTACTTC.

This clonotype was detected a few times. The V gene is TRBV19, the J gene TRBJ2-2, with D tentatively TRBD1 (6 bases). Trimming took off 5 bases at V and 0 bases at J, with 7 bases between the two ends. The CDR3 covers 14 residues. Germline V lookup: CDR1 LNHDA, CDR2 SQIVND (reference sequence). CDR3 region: CASSWDTNTGELFF. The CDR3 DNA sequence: TGTGCCAGTAGTTGGGACACGAACACCGGGGAGCTGTTTTTT.